Here is one T cell receptor beta chain with its context. The sample is drawn from a study of human T cells and chemical hapten exposure. The CDR3 loop spans 12 amino acids. V lost 5 bases, J lost 5 bases, and 12 bases lay in between. The germline CDR1 and CDR2 sequences are DFQATT and SNEGSKA (reference sequence). Individual cDNA molecules (in the library) carried attached unique molecular identifiers. Each CDR3 protein is one row after TCRdb ran MiXCR on the RACE reads. The sample contains about 70,000 distinct CDR3 sequences, around 6.3% of which appear only once. Specified time point: healthy volunteer bleed at 6 weeks. From whole blood left unfractionated, total RNA was extracted.

The clonotype originates from a female donor in good health. Some clones in this sample may be carry-over from other donors' samples. The genes are TRBV20-1 and TRBJ2-5, with D uncertain. Source material: whole blood. Here the CDR3 DNA reads TGCAGTGCTCCTTCGGTCGGGGAGACCCAGTACTTC. It translates to CSAPSVGETQYF.